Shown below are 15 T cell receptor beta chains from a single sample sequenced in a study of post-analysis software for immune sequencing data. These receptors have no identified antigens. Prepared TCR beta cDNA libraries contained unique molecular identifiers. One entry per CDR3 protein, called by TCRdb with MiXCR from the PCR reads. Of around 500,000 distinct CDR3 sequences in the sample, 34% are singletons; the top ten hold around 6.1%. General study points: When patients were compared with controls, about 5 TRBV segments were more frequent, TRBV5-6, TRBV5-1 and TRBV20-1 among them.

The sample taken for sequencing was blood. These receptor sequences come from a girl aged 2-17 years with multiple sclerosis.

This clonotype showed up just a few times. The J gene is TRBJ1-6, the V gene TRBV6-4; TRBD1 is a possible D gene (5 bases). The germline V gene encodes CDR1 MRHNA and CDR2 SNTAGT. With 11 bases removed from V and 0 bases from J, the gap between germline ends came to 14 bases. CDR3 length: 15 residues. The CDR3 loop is CAGRDRGSYNSPLHF. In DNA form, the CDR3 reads TGTGCCGGCCGGGACCGGGGCTCCTATAATTCACCCCTCCACTTT.

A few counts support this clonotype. The CDR3 DNA reads as TGTGCCATCAGTGAAGATCTCCTCCAGGAGACCCAGTACTTC. This translates into CAISEDLLQETQYF. The chain recombines TRBV10-3 with TRBJ2-5, with D uncertain. The CDR3 is 14 residues long. The ends were cut back, 3 bases at V and 5 bases at J, with 13 bases in the middle. The germline CDR1 and CDR2 sequences are ENHRY and SYGVKD.

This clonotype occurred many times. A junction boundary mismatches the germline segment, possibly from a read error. The CDR3 spells CASSLIGEETQYF. The CDR3, as DNA: TGCGCCAGCAGCTTGATCGGGGAAGAGACCCAGTACTTC. The V and J genes are TRBV27 and TRBJ2-5, with D perhaps TRBD2 (5 bases). The CDR3 runs to 13 residues. CDR1 and CDR2 from the germline V gene are MNHEY and SMNVEV (reference sequence).

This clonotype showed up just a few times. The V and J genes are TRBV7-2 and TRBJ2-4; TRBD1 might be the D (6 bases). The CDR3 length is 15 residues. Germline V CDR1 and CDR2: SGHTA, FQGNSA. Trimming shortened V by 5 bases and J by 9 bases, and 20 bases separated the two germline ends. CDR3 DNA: TGTGCCAGCAGCCAAGACAGGAACCCAACGAGCATTCAGTACTTC. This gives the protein CASSQDRNPTSIQYF. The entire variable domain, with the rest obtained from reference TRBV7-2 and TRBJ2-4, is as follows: GAGVSQSPSNKVTEKGKDVELRCDPISGHTALYWYRQSLGQGLEFLIYFQGNSAPDKSGLPSDRFSAERTGGSVSTLTIQRTQQEDSAVYLCASSQDRNPTSIQYFGAGTRLSVL.

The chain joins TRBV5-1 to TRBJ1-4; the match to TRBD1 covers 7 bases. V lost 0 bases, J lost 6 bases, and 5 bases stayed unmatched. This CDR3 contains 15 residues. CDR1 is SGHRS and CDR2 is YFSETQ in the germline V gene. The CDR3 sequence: CASSLEGQNHEKLFF. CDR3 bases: TGCGCCAGCAGCTTGGAGGGACAGAACCATGAAAAACTGTTTTTT.

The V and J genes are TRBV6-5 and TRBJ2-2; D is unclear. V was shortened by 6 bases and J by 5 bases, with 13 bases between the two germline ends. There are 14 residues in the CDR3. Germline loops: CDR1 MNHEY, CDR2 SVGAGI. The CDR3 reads CASSPTPVTGELFF. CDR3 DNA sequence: TGTGCCAGCAGCCCGACGCCAGTAACCGGGGAGCTGTTTTTT.

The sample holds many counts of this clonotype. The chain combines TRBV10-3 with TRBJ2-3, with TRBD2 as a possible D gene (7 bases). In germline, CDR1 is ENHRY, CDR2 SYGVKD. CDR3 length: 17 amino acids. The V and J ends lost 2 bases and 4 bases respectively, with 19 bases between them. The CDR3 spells CAISEGTRGGPADTQYF. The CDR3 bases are TGTGCCATCAGTGAGGGAACCAGGGGAGGGCCGGCAGATACGCAGTATTTT.

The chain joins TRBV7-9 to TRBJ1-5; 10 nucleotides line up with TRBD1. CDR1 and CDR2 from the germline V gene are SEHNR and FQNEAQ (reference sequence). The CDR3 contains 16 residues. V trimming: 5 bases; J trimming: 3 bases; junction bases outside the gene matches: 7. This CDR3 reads CASSPGTGVNNQPQHF. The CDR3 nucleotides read TGTGCCAGCAGCCCAGGGACAGGGGTTAACAATCAGCCCCAGCATTTT.

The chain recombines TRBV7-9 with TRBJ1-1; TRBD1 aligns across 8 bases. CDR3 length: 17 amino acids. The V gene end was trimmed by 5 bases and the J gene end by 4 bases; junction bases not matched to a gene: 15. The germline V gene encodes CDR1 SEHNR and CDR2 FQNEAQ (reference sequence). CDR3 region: CASSQRTGTLGTTEAFF. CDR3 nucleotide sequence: TGTGCCAGCAGCCAAAGGACAGGGACCCTCGGGACCACTGAAGCTTTCTTT. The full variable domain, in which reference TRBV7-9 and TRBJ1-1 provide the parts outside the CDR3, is DTGVSQNPRHKITKRGQNVTFRCDPISEHNRLYWYRQTLGQGPEFLTYFQNEAQLEKSRLLSDRFSAERPKGSFSTLEIQRTEQGDSAMYLCASSQRTGTLGTTEAFFGQGTRLTVV.

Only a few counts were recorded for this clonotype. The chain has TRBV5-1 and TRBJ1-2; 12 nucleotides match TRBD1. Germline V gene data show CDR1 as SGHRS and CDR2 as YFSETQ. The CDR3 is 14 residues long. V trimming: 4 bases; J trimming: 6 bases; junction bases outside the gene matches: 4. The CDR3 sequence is CASSLGTGGDGYTF. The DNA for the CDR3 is TGCGCCAGCAGCCTAGGGACAGGGGGCGATGGCTACACCTTC.

CDR3 protein: CASSPTGAGSEKLFF. The CDR3 DNA follows: TGCGCCAGCAGCCCAACGGGGGCGGGTAGCGAAAAACTGTTTTTT. The chain couples TRBV4-1 to TRBJ1-4; maybe TRBD1 (6 bases). The CDR3 contains 15 residues. The V gene's germline CDR1 is MGHRA and CDR2 YSYEKL. The V end was cut by 4 bases, the J end by 8 bases, with 17 bases between.

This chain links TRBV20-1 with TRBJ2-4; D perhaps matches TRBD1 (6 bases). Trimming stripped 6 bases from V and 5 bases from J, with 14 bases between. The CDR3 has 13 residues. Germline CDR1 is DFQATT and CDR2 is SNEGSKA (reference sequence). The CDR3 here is CSAPAQGQNIQYF. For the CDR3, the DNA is TGCAGTGCCCCGGCACAGGGACAAAACATTCAGTACTTC.

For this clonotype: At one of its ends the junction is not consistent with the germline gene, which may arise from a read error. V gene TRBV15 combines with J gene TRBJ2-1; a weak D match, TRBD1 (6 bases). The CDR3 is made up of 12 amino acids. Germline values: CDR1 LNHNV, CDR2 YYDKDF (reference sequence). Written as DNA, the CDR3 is TGTGCCACCAGCAGGAGGGACAATGAGCAGGACTTC. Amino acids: CATSRRDNEQDF.

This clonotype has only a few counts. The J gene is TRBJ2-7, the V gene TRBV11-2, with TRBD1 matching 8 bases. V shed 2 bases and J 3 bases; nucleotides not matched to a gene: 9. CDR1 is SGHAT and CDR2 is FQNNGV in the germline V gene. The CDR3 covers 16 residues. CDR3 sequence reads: CASSLNFGQGLYEQYF. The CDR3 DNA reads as TGTGCCAGCAGCTTAAATTTCGGACAGGGTCTCTACGAGCAGTACTTC.

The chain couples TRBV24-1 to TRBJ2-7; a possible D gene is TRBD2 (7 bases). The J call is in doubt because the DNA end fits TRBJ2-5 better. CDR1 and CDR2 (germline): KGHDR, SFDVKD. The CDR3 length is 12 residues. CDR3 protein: CATSKGGQTQYF. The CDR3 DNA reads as TGTGCCACCTCGAAGGGGGGGCAGACCCAGTACTTC.